This T cell receptor beta chain stems from a study of T cell responses to AZD1222 COVID-19 vaccine. Points from the study as a whole: Unmutated variant regions reportedly attract nearly half of all spike-specific TCRs.

Clones were sequenced by immunoSEQ multiplex PCR, and TCRdb holds only the in-frame ones, with some missing. Of 100,000 to 150,000 clones listed, 90% are singletons. This clone was counted a few times. Its antigen is unknown. The germline V gene has CDR1 MNHEY and CDR2 SMNVEV (reference sequence). V shed 1 base, J shed 6 bases, and the junction held 6 bases outside the gene matches. This CDR3 is 15 amino acids long. This receptor was identified in an adult in good health. This chain links TRBV27 with TRBJ2-1; TRBD2 matches at 7 bases. The source material was peripheral blood, sampled on day 0 of MenACWY control vaccination. The CDR3, as DNA: TGTGCCAGCAGTTTATTGTGGGGAGGGCTCAATGAGCAGTTCTTC. Translation: CASSLLWGGLNEQFF.